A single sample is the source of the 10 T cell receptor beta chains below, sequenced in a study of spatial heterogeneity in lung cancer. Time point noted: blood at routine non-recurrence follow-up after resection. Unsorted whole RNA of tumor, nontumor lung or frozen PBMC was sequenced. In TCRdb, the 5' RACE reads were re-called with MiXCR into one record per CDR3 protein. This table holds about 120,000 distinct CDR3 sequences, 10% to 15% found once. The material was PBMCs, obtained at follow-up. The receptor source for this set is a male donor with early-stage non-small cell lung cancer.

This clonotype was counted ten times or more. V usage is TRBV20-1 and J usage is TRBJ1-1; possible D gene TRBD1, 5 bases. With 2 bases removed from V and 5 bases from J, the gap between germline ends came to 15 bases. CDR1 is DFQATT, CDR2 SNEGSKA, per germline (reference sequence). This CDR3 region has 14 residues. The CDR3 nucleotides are TGCAGTGCTAGAACTCCCGGGGGAGTGACTGAAGCTTTCTTT. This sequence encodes CSARTPGGVTEAFF.

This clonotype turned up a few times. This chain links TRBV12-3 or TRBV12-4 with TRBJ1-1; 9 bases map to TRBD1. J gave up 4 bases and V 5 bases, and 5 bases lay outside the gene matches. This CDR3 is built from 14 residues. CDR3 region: CASSPGQGSTEAFF. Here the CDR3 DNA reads TGTGCCAGCAGTCCGGGACAGGGTTCCACTGAAGCTTTCTTT.

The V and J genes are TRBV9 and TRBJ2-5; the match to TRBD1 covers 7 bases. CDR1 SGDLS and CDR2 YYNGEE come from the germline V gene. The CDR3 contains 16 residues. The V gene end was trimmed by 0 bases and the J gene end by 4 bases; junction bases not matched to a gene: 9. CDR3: CASSVGVNRGVETQYF. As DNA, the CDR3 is TGTGCCAGCAGCGTAGGGGTGAACAGGGGTGTAGAGACCCAGTACTTC.

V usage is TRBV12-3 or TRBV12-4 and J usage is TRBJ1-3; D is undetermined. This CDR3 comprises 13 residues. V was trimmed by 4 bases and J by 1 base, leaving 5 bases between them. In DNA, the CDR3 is TGTGCCAGCAGTTGGGGATCTGGAAACACCATATATTTT. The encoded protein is CASSWGSGNTIYF.

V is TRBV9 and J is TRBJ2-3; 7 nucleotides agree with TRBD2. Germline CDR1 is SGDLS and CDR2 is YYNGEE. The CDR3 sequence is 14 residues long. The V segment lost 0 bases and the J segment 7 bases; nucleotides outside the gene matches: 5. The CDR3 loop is CASSVGSGPNTQYF. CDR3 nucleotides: TGTGCCAGCAGCGTAGGTAGCGGGCCGAATACGCAGTATTTT.

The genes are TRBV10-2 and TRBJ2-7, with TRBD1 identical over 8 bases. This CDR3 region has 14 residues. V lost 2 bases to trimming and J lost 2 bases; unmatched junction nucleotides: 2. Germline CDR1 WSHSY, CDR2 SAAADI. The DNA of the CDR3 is TGCGCCAGCAGTGAGCCACAGGGGGCCTACGAGCAGTACTTC. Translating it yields CASSEPQGAYEQYF.

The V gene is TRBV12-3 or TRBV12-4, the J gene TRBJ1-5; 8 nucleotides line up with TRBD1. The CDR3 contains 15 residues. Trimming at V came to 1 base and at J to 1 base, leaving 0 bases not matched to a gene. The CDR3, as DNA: TGTGCCAGCAGTTTAGGGACAGGGAGCAATCAGCCCCAGCATTTT. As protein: CASSLGTGSNQPQHF.

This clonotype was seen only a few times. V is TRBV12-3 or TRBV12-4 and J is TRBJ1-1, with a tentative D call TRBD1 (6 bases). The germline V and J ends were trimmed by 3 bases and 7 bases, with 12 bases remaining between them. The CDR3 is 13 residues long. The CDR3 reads CASSLGALVEAFF. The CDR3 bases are TGTGCCAGCAGTTTGGGGGCGTTAGTTGAAGCTTTCTTT.

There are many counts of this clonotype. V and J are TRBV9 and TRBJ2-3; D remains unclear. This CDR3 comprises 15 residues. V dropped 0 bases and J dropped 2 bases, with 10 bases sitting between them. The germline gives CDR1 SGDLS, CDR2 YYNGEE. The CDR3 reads CASSVDLGHTDTQYF. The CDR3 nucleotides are TGTGCCAGCAGCGTAGATCTTGGTCACACAGATACGCAGTATTTT. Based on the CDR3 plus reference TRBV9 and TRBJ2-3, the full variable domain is DSGVTQTPKHLITATGQRVTLRCSPRSGDLSVYWYQQSLDQGLQFLIQYYNGEERAKGNILERFSAQQFPDLHSELNLSSLELGDSALYFCASSVDLGHTDTQYFGPGTRLTVL.

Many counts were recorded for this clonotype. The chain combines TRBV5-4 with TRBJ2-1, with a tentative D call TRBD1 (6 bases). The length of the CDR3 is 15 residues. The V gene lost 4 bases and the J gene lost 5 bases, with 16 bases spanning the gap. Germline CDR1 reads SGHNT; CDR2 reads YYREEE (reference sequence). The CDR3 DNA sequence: TGTGCCAGCAGCCCAGGGACAAGAGGGGACAATGAGCAGTTCTTC. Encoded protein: CASSPGTRGDNEQFF.